Given below is one T cell receptor (beta chain) in context. The data were produced by immunoSEQ multiplex PCR, yet TCRdb's version contains in-frame clones alone and is incomplete. The sample consists of tens of thousands of clones, 93% of them appearing once. Germline V CDR1 and CDR2: MNHEY, SMNVEV (reference sequence). The CDR3 is made up of 13 amino acids. The V end lost 3 bases, the J end lost 1 base, and 7 bases lay between the germline ends. The data belong to a study of technical replicates of blood from a handful of donors. The sequenced sample consisted of T cells isolated from PBMCs. The sequence was collected from a human donor in good health. This sequence joins TRBV27 and TRBJ2-7, with D perhaps matching TRBD1 (5 bases). This chain's CDR3 is CASSFGQSYEQYF. CDR3 nucleotides: TGTGCCAGCAGTTTTGGACAATCCTACGAGCAGTACTTC.